This TCR beta chain was identified in a study of T-cell memory formation after mild COVID-19. Between the trimmed V and J ends, which lost 2 bases and 4 bases, there was a span of 12 bases. CDR1 is SQVTM, CDR2 ANQGSEA, per germline. The CDR3 runs 14 residues. TCRdb processed the 5' RACE reads anew with MiXCR; each CDR3 protein has one entry. The sample lists about 350,000 distinct CDR3 sequences, around 20% seen once, with around 23% in the top ten. V is TRBV29-1 and J is TRBJ2-4; D is ambiguous. The sequence derives from a man aged 18 to 29 who had mild COVID-19 (a few samples of this study predate the infection). Cell type and time point are not known. Sample: PBMCs or a T cell subset sorted from them (not recorded which). CDR3 DNA sequence: TGCAGCGTTGAAATAAATCGGCAGAAAAACATTCAGTACTTC. Translated: CSVEINRQKNIQYF.